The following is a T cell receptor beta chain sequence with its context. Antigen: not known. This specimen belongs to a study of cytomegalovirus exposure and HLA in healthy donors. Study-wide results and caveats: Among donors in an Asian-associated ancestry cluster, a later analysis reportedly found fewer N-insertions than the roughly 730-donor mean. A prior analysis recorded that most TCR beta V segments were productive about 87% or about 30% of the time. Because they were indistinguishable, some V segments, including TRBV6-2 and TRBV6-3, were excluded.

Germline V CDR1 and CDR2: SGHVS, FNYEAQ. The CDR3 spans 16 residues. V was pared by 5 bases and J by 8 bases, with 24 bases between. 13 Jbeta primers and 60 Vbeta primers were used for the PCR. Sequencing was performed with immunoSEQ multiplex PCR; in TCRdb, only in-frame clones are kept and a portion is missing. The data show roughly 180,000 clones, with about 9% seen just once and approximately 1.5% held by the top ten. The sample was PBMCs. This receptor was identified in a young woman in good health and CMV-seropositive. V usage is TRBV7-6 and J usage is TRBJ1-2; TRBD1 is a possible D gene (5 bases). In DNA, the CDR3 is TGTGCCAGCAGCGAGTGGGTTCAGGGTGCCCCTTTCGGCTACACCTTC. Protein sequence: CASSEWVQGAPFGYTF.